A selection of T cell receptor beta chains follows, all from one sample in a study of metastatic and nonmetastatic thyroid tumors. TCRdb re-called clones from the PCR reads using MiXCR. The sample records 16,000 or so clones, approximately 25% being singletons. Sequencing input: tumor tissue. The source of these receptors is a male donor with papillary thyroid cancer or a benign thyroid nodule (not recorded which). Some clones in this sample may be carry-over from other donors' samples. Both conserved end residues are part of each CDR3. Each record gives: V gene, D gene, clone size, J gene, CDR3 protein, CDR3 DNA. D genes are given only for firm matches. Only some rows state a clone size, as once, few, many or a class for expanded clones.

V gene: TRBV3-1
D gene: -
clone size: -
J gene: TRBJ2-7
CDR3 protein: CASSIDPIAGEQYF
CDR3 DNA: TGTGCCAGCAGCATTGATCCGATTGCCGGCGAGCAGTACTTC

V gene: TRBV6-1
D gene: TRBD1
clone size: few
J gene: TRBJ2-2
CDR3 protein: CASSAYQSTGLTGELFF
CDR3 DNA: TGTGCCAGCAGTGCCTACCAGTCGACAGGGCTCACCGGGGAGCTGTTTTTT

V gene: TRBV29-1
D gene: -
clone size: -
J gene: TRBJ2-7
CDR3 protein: CSVGPLQGYEQYF
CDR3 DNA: TGCAGCGTTGGTCCGTTACAGGGCTACGAGCAGTACTTC

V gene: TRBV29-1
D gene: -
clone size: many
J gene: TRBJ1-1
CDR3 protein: CSVEREAFF
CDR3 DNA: TGCAGCGTTGAACGTGAAGCTTTCTTT

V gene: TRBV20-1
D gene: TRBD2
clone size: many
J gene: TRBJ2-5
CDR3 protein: CSARDGTSGRRMRETQYF
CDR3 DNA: TGCAGTGCTAGAGACGGGACTAGCGGGAGAAGGATGAGGGAGACCCAGTACTTC

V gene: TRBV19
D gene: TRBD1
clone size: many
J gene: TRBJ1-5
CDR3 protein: CASSTGGYTSNQPQHF
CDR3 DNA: TGTGCCAGCTCCACAGGGGGGTATACGAGCAATCAGCCCCAGCATTTT

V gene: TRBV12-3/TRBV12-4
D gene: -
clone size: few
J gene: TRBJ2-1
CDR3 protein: CASSLRAVGPGNEQFF
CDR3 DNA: TGTGCCAGCAGTTTAAGGGCTGTAGGGCCGGGCAATGAGCAGTTCTTC

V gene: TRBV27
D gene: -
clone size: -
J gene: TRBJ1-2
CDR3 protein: CASSYSVRGYTF
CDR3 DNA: TGTGCCAGCAGCTACAGTGTTAGGGGCTACACCTTC

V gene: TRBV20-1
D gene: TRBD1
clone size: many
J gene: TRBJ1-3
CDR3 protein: CSAQGQGYRGTIYF
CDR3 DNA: TGCAGTGCACAAGGACAGGGCTATCGGGGCACCATATATTTT

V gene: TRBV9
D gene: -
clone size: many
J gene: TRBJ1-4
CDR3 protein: CASSVEGRDGEKLFF
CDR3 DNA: TGTGCCAGCAGCGTAGAGGGAAGGGATGGGGAAAAACTGTTTTTT

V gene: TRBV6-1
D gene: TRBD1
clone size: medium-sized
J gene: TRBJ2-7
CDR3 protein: CASSEAGQGSYEQYF
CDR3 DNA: TGTGCCAGCAGTGAAGCGGGACAGGGCTCCTACGAGCAGTACTTC

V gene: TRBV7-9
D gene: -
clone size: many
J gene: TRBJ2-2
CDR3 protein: CASSPDGLGELFF
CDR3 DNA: TGTGCCAGCAGCCCGGACGGACTCGGGGAGCTGTTTTTT

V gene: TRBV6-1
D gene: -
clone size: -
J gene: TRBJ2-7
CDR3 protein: CASSRSGEGGHEQYF
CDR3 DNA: TGTGCCAGCAGTCGTTCGGGGGAAGGCGGGCACGAGCAGTACTTC

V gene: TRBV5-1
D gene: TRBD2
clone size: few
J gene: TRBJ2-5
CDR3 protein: CASSLASGTSGETQYF
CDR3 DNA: TGCGCCAGCAGCTTGGCTTCCGGGACTAGCGGAGAGACCCAGTACTTC

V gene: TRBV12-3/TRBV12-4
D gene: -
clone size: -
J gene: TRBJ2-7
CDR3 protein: CASSQRWGEQYF
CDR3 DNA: TGTGCCAGTTCACAGCGTTGGGGCGAGCAGTACTTC

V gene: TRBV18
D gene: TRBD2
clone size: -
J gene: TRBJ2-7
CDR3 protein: CASSQGLGVGEQYF
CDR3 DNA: TGTGCCAGCTCACAGGGACTAGGAGTTGGCGAGCAGTACTTC

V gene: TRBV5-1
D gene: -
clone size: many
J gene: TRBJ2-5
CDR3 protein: CASSLAPPRETQYF
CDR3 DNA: TGCGCCAGCAGCTTGGCCCCCCCCCGAGAGACCCAGTACTTC

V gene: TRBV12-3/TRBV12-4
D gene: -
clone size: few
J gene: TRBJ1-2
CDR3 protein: CASSSPGFYGYTF
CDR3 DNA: TGTGCCAGCAGTTCCCCAGGGTTTTATGGCTACACCTTC

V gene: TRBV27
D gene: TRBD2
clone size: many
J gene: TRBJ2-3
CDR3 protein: CASSRPGLYTDTQYF
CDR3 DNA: TGTGCCAGCAGCCGACCGGGACTATACACAGATACGCAGTATTTT

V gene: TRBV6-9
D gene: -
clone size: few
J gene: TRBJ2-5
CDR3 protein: CASSWPRETQYF
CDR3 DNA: TGTGCCAGCAGTTGGCCCAGGGAGACCCAGTACTTC

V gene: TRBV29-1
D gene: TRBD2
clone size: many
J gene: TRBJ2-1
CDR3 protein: CSGQVRLAGFEFF
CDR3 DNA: TGCAGCGGGCAGGTTCGACTAGCCGGTTTTGAGTTCTTC

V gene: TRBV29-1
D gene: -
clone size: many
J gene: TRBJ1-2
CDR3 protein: CSVLVQAADYGYTF
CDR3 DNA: TGCAGCGTCCTGGTTCAGGCAGCGGACTATGGCTACACCTTC

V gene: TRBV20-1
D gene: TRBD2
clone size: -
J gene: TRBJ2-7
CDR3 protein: CSASGRVLYEQYF
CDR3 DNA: TGCAGTGCTAGCGGGAGGGTTCTCTACGAGCAGTACTTC